The sample holds one count of the clone carrying this T cell receptor beta chain. The data stem from a study of blood T cell repertoires in COVID-19. Study-wide background: Italy, Spain and the United States were the sources of the convalescent and acute COVID-19 samples. PBMCs, B-cell-depleted T cells, or T cells provided the cDNA or gDNA that made up the material.

V shed 3 bases and J 2 bases; nucleotides not matched to a gene: 9. Per germline, CDR1 LGHNT and CDR2 FRNRAP. The CDR3 runs to 19 residues. The table came from immunoSEQ multiplex PCR; TCRdb's copy has only in-frame clones and leaves some out. Altogether 200,000 to 300,000 clones are present, around 85% being singletons, with the ten largest covering over 3%. Source material: peripheral blood. This TCR was recovered from a woman between 25 and 40 years old who had recovered from COVID-19. The V gene is TRBV12-5, the J gene TRBJ1-6, with TRBD1 matching 11 bases. In DNA, the CDR3 is TGTGCTAGTGGTTTCTCCCGGACAGGGGGCAACACCTATAATTCACCCCTCCACTTT. Translated, it gives CASGFSRTGGNTYNSPLHF. The whole variable domain, filled in from reference TRBV12-5 and TRBJ1-6, reads DARVTQTPRHKVTEMGQEVTMRCQPILGHNTVFWYRQTMMQGLELLAYFRNRAPLDDSGMPKDRFSAEMPDATLATLKIQPSEPRDSAVYFCASGFSRTGGNTYNSPLHFGNGTRLTVT.